This T cell receptor (beta chain) appears in the sequencing data of a study of shared clonotypes between healthy human individuals. Study-wide results and limits: In having few donors, the study represented limited genetic and exposure-history diversity.

Profiling relied on immunoSEQ multiplex PCR, and the TCRdb table lists in-frame clones only, not all of them. The sample lists approximately 1,500,000 clones; around 98% were seen once. The length of the CDR3 is 15 residues. V was shortened by 2 bases and J by 1 base, with 11 bases between the two germline ends. CDR1 and CDR2 from the germline V gene are SGHRS and YFSETQ. In the case of this clone: Antigen unknown. The sample contains more than one DNA sequence encoding this CDR3.

Sequences were obtained from naive CD4+ T cells sorted from blood. The subset is: CD45RA+ positively selected. The chain carries TRBV5-1 and TRBJ2-3; tentative D call: TRBD2 (5 bases). This receptor was identified in a man aged 30 to 39 in good health. CDR3 residues: CASSLVAGGTDTQYF. Here the CDR3 DNA reads TGCGCCAGCAGCTTAGTGGCCGGGGGCACAGATACGCAGTATTTT.